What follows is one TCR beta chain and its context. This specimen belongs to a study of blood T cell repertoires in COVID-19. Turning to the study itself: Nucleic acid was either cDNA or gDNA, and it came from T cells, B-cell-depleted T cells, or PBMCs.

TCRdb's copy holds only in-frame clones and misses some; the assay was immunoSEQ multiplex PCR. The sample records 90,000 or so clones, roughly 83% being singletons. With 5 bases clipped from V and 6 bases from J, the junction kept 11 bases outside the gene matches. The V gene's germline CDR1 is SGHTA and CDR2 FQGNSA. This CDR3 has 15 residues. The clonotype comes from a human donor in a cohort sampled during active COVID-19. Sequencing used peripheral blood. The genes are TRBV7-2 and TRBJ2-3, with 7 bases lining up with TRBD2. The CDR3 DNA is TGTGCCAGCAGCACTCCGGGACTAATCGTGGATACGCAGTATTTT. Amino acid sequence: CASSTPGLIVDTQYF.